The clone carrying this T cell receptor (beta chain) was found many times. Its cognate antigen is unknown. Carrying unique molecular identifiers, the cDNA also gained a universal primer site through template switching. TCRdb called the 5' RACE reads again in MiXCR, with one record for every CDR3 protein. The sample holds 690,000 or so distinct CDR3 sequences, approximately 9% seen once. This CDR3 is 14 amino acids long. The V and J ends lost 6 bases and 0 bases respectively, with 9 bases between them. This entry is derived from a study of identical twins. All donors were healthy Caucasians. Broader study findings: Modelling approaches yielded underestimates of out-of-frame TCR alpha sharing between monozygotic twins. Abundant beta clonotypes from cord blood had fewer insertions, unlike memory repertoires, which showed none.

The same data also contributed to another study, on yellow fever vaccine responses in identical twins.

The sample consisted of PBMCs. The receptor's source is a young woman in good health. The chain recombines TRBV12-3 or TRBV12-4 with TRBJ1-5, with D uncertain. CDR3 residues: CASSRSGSNQPQHF. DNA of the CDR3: TGTGCCAGCAGCCGTTCGGGTAGCAATCAGCCCCAGCATTTT.